This T cell receptor (beta chain) was obtained from a study of neurological immune-mediated disorders. Trimming removed 2 bases from V and 0 bases from J, with 5 bases in between. This CDR3 has 14 residues. The germline gives CDR1 ENHRY, CDR2 SYGVKD. TCRdb re-called the 5' RACE reads with MiXCR, one entry per CDR3 protein. This table has about 55,000 distinct CDR3 sequences, 4% appearing once. There are many counts of this clonotype. Its specificity is not known. Findings of the study overall: Clinical features showed no association with the multiple sclerosis repertoire cluster, and MRI features showed none either.

The receptor comes from a woman aged 40 to 50 with multiple sclerosis. Sequenced input: CD4+ T cells from blood. The rearrangement links TRBV10-3 to TRBJ2-1; D is ambiguous. CDR3 nucleotide sequence: TGTGCCATCAGTGAGAGCAGCTCCTACAATGAGCAGTTCTTC. Residues: CAISESSSYNEQFF.